One sample yielded the 6 T cell receptor beta chains listed below, sequenced in a study of T cells in Graves' hyperthyroidism and ophthalmopathy. RNA transcripts gave rise to amplified TCR beta CDR3 regions. With the HTBI primer set, the TCR CDR3 went through a first round of RT-PCR. TCRdb re-analysed the multiplex PCR reads in MiXCR, keeping a single row per CDR3 protein. The sample holds 96,000 or so distinct CDR3 sequences, roughly 49% seen once. The source material was blood. All receptors derive from a woman aged 40 to 50 with Graves' hyperthyroidism.

This clonotype was seen ten or more times. The CDR3: CASSPLGHWNTEAFF. In nucleotides, the CDR3 is TGTGCCAGCAGTCCGCTAGGACACTGGAACACTGAAGCTTTCTTT. The chain joins TRBV6-5 to TRBJ1-1; D may be TRBD1 (5 bases). V was cut by 5 bases and J by 1 base, with 14 bases left in between. Looked up from germline, CDR1 is MNHEY and CDR2 is SVGAGI. This CDR3 has 15 residues.

A word on this clonotype: A much larger clone sits a single nucleotide away, making a read error possible. The chain recombines TRBV6-5 with TRBJ2-5; TRBD2 matches 8 bases. Germline V gives CDR1 MNHEY, CDR2 SVGAGI. The CDR3 has 15 residues. The CDR3 loop is CAGSSITGAGGTQYF. CDR3 bases: TGTGCCGGCAGTTCCATCACAGGCGCGGGAGGGACCCAGTACTTC.

CDR3 nucleotide sequence: TGTGCCAGCAGCAAAAAAGGGGAGGACGAGCAGTACTTC. Translated, it gives CASSKKGEDEQYF. V gene TRBV5-5 combines with J gene TRBJ2-7; D perhaps matches TRBD2 (6 bases). This CDR3 has 13 amino acids. Germline V gene lookup returns CDR1 SGHKS and CDR2 YYEKEE (reference sequence). V was trimmed by 4 bases and J by 5 bases, leaving 13 bases between them.

The J gene is TRBJ2-3, the V gene TRBV6-1; 7 bases match TRBD2. In germline, CDR1 is MNHNS, CDR2 SASEGT. The V segment lost 6 bases and the J segment 1 base; nucleotides outside the gene matches: 7. This CDR3 spans 15 amino acids. Here the CDR3 reads CASRDSGGRTDTQYF. The CDR3 DNA follows: TGTGCCAGCAGGGATTCGGGAGGCCGCACAGATACGCAGTATTTT.

The genes are TRBV2 and TRBJ2-5; TRBD1 aligns across 8 bases. The DNA end favors TRBJ2-7, so the J call may be wrong. This CDR3 region has 16 residues. Germline V gene lookup returns CDR1 SNHLY and CDR2 FYNNEI. Here the CDR3 reads CASSDRGTGYSYEQYF. The CDR3 DNA follows: TGTGCCAGCAGTGATCGAGGGACAGGTTACTCCTACGAGCAGTACTTC.

The chain has TRBV10-3 and TRBJ2-5, with TRBD1 identical over 9 bases. Looked up from germline, CDR1 is ENHRY and CDR2 is SYGVKD. The CDR3 loop spans 17 amino acids. V was clipped by 5 bases and J by 4 bases; unmatched bases: 14. The CDR3 coding sequence is TGTGCCATCAGTCCTGGCGGGGACAGGGACACCATAGAGACCCAGTACTTC. Its protein product is CAISPGGDRDTIETQYF.